Listed below are T cell receptor beta chains from one sample, sequenced in a study of blood T cell repertoires in COVID-19. This table comes from immunoSEQ multiplex PCR, and its TCRdb copy is limited to in-frame clones, with some not included. The sample consists of 310,000 or so clones, roughly nine tenths of them appearing once. What was sequenced was peripheral blood. Receptors were obtained from a man younger than 35 who had recovered from COVID-19. CDR3s include the opening cysteine and the closing phenylalanine or tryptophan. The order of the fields is CDR3 protein, CDR3 DNA, D gene, V gene, J gene, clone size. A D gene is named only where the DNA matches it firmly. Not every row has a clone size; where given, it reads once, few, many or a size class.

CDR3 protein: CASSIDRGSEAFF
CDR3 DNA: TGTGCCAGTAGTATAGATCGGGGAAGCGAAGCTTTCTTT
D gene: -
V gene: TRBV19
J gene: TRBJ1-1
clone size: -

CDR3 protein: CASSSIRDFRSYEQYF
CDR3 DNA: TGTGCCAGCAGCTCCATTCGGGACTTTCGCTCCTACGAGCAGTACTTC
D gene: -
V gene: TRBV11-2
J gene: TRBJ2-7
clone size: -

CDR3 protein: CASSPAGTSGNYEQYF
CDR3 DNA: TGTGCCAGCAGTCCCGCAGGGACTAGCGGGAACTACGAGCAGTACTTC
D gene: TRBD2
V gene: TRBV27
J gene: TRBJ2-7
clone size: once

CDR3 protein: CASSQRAGGTNEQFF
CDR3 DNA: TGTGCCAGCAGCCAAAGAGCAGGGGGGACCAATGAGCAGTTCTTC
D gene: -
V gene: TRBV7-2
J gene: TRBJ2-1
clone size: -

CDR3 protein: CASSRQGVSSYEQYF
CDR3 DNA: TGTGCCAGCAGTAGACAGGGAGTAAGCTCCTACGAGCAGTACTTC
D gene: TRBD1
V gene: TRBV27
J gene: TRBJ2-7
clone size: once

CDR3 protein: CAISFGLYNEQFF
CDR3 DNA: TGTGCCATCAGCTTTGGACTTTACAATGAGCAGTTCTTC
D gene: -
V gene: TRBV10-3
J gene: TRBJ2-1
clone size: -

CDR3 protein: CASSSPGQGLEAFF
CDR3 DNA: TGTGCCAGCAGCTCACCGGGACAGGGACTTGAAGCTTTCTTT
D gene: TRBD1
V gene: TRBV5-4
J gene: TRBJ1-1
clone size: once

CDR3 protein: CASSQDRQGRNTEAFF
CDR3 DNA: TGCGCCAGCAGCCAAGACCGTCAGGGGCGGAACACTGAAGCTTTCTTT
D gene: -
V gene: TRBV4-1
J gene: TRBJ1-1
clone size: -

CDR3 protein: CASSLRARDYSGANVLTF
CDR3 DNA: TGTGCCAGCAGCCTCCGGGCCAGGGACTACTCTGGGGCCAACGTCCTGACTTTC
D gene: TRBD2
V gene: TRBV9
J gene: TRBJ2-6
clone size: -

CDR3 protein: CASSIQEGSYEQYF
CDR3 DNA: TGTGCCAGTAGTATACAGGAAGGCTCCTACGAGCAGTACTTC
D gene: -
V gene: TRBV19
J gene: TRBJ2-7
clone size: -

CDR3 protein: CASSLGTNHEQYF
CDR3 DNA: TGTGCCAGCAGCTTAGGGACTAACCACGAGCAGTACTTC
D gene: -
V gene: TRBV13
J gene: TRBJ2-7
clone size: -

CDR3 protein: CAIRDYLGQEQFF
CDR3 DNA: TGTGCCATTCGGGACTATCTCGGGCAAGAGCAGTTCTTC
D gene: TRBD2
V gene: TRBV10-3
J gene: TRBJ2-1
clone size: -

CDR3 protein: CASEQSFYNEQFF
CDR3 DNA: TGTGCCAGTGAACAGAGTTTCTACAATGAGCAGTTCTTC
D gene: -
V gene: TRBV19
J gene: TRBJ2-1
clone size: -

CDR3 protein: CSASIMSSQYF
CDR3 DNA: TGCAGTGCTTCTATAATGAGTTCGCAGTATTTT
D gene: -
V gene: TRBV20-1
J gene: TRBJ2-3
clone size: -

CDR3 protein: CASSLTGFTSYNEQFF
CDR3 DNA: TGCGCCAGCAGCTTGACAGGGTTTACCTCCTACAATGAGCAGTTCTTC
D gene: -
V gene: TRBV5-1
J gene: TRBJ2-1
clone size: -

CDR3 protein: CAISDPGTGRETQYF
CDR3 DNA: TGTGCCATCAGTGACCCCGGGACAGGGAGGGAGACCCAGTACTTC
D gene: TRBD1
V gene: TRBV10-3
J gene: TRBJ2-5
clone size: -

CDR3 protein: CPTSTGLAGGLTGELFF
CDR3 DNA: TGTCCCACCAGCACGGGACTAGCGGGGGGGCTAACCGGGGAGCTGTTTTTT
D gene: TRBD2
V gene: TRBV5-6
J gene: TRBJ2-2
clone size: -

CDR3 protein: CASSETGHGYTF
CDR3 DNA: TGTGCCAGCAGCGAGACAGGGCATGGCTACACCTTC
D gene: TRBD1
V gene: TRBV6-5
J gene: TRBJ1-2
clone size: -